Reported below is one T cell receptor (beta chain). These data are taken from a study of blood T cell repertoires in COVID-19. As for the study in general: Nucleic acid was either cDNA or gDNA, and it came from T cells, B-cell-depleted T cells, or PBMCs.

Under the authors' procedure: The assay estimated nucleated cells by amplifying reference gene primers. Profiling relied on immunoSEQ multiplex PCR, and the TCRdb table lists in-frame clones only, not all of them. The D gene and trimming were derived from the DNA, and the V and J assignments and clone size from that table. The repertoire holds fewer than 250,000 clones, 80% to 90% seen once, with more than 0.75% in the top ten. Germline CDR1 and CDR2: SGHTA and FQGTGA. V lost 1 base and J lost 9, with 10 bases in between. CDR3 size: 13 residues. Sequenced input: peripheral blood. The chain couples TRBV7-3 to TRBJ2-4; D gene unclear. This TCR came from a man aged 40-50 years with acute or convalescent COVID-19. The CDR3 nucleotides are TGTGCCAGCAGCTTAAATGCGGAGTCCATTCAGTACTTC. Its protein product is CASSLNAESIQYF.